This TCR beta chain was recovered during a study of vaccination and CD4 T cells after COVID-19. This clonotype was observed a few times. The antigen remains unidentified. The Oncomine TCR Beta short-read assay was applied to DNA of cultured CD4+ T cells. TCRdb independently ran MiXCR on the PCR reads; one entry per CDR3 protein. The repertoire has 12,000 or so distinct CDR3 sequences, approximately 60% of them found once; the top ten carry approximately 9.1%. Regarding treatment: approximately 10-day PBMC culture with coronavirus spike peptide pools or control peptides (ViraFEST assay). The CDR3 runs to 14 residues. Looked up from germline, CDR1 is DFQATT and CDR2 is SNEGSKA (reference sequence). The V and J ends lost 5 bases and 7 bases respectively, with 18 bases between them.

This chain links TRBV20-1 with TRBJ1-5; D gene uncertain. Material: CD4+ T cells from blood, cultured in vitro. The TCR sequence derives from a human donor who had recovered from COVID-19. This CDR3 is CSADPGRPGQPQHF. The CDR3 DNA follows: TGCAGTGCTGACCCCGGCCGGCCGGGGCAGCCCCAGCATTTT.